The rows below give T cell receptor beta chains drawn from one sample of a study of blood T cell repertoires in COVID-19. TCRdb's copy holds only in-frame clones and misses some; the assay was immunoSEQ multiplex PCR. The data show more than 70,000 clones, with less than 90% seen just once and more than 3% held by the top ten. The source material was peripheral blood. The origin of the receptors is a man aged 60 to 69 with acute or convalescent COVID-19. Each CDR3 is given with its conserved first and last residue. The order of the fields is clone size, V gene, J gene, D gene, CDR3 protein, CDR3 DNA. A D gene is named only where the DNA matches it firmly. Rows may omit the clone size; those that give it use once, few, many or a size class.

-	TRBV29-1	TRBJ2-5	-	CSVESRGQETQYF	TGCAGCGTTGAAAGTAGGGGACAAGAGACCCAGTACTTC
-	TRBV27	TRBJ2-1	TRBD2	CASSFGGTSRYNEQFF	TGTGCCAGCAGTTTCGGTGGGACTAGCAGATACAATGAGCAGTTCTTC
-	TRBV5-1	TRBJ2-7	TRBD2	CASSLVSSGGYEQYF	TGCGCCAGCAGCTTGGTTTCAAGCGGGGGTTACGAGCAGTACTTC
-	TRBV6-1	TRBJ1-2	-	CASSEGGGHYGYTF	TGTGCCAGCAGTGAAGGGGGGGGACACTATGGCTACACCTTC
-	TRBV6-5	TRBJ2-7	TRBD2	CASNRLAARSYEQYF	TGTGCCAGTAACCGACTAGCGGCCCGCTCCTACGAGCAGTACTTC
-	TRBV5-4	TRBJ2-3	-	CASSFGGGYTDTQYF	TGTGCCAGCAGCTTTGGAGGCGGATACACAGATACGCAGTATTTT
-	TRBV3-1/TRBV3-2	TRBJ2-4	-	CASSRSISGGIQYF	TGTGCCAGCAGCCGGAGCATTAGCGGAGGCATTCAGTACTTC
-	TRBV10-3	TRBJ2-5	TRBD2	CAISEPRTSGQETQYF	TGTGCCATCAGTGAGCCGCGGACTAGCGGCCAAGAGACCCAGTACTTC
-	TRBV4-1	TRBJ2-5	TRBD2	CASSQYSASGTETQYF	TGCGCCAGCAGCCAATATAGTGCTAGCGGGACGGAGACCCAGTACTTC
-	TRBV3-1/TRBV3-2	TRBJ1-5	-	CASSQDRMGSNQPQHF	TGTGCCAGCAGCCAAGATAGGATGGGCAGCAATCAGCCCCAGCATTTT
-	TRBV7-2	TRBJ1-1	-	CASSLGVSGTEAFF	TGTGCCAGCAGCTTAGGGGTATCGGGCACTGAAGCTTTCTTT
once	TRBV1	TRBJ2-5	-	CTSSQEFPLTSGETQYF	TGCACCAGCAGCCAAGAGTTCCCCTTGACCTCAGGAGAGACCCAGTACTTC
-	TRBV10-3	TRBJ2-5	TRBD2	CAISAGGTKTQYF	TGTGCCATCTCGGCCGGGGGGACGAAGACCCAGTACTTC
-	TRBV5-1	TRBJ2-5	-	CASSPSWGGRQETQYF	TGCGCCAGCAGCCCCTCATGGGGGGGGCGACAAGAGACCCAGTACTTC
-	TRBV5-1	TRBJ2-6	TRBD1	CASSLKPRDRAASF	TGCGCCAGCAGCTTGAAGCCCCGGGACAGGGCTGCTAGTTTC
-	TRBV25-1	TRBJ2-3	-	CASRLGPSTDTQYF	TGTGCCAGCCGACTGGGTCCAAGCACAGATACGCAGTATTTT
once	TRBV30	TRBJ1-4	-	CAWSVQGSEKLFF	TGTGCCTGGAGTGTCCAGGGGAGTGAAAAACTGTTTTTT
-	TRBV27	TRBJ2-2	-	CASSSSSAGELFF	TGTGCCAGCAGTTCCTCTAGCGCCGGGGAGCTGTTTTTT
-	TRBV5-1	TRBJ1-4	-	CASSHLEIRGNEKLFF	TGCGCCAGCAGCCATCTGGAGATAAGGGGAAATGAAAAACTGTTTTTT
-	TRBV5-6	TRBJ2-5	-	CASSHRPKETQYF	TGTGCCAGCAGCCACAGACCTAAAGAGACCCAGTACTTC
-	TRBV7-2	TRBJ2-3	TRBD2	CASSLVASGGHSDTQYF	TGTGCCAGCAGCTTAGTGGCTAGCGGGGGCCACTCAGATACGCAGTATTTT
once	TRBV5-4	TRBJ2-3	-	CASTPGHGTDTQYF	TGTGCCAGCACCCCGGGACACGGCACAGATACGCAGTATTTT
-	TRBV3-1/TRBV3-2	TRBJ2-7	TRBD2	CASSPTSDTQYF	TGTGCCAGCAGCCCCACTAGCGACACACAGTACTTC
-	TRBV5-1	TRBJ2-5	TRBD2	CASSSRLAEGQETQYF	TGCGCCAGCAGCTCGCGACTAGCGGAGGGTCAAGAGACCCAGTACTTC
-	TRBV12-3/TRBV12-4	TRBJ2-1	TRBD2	CASSLNGRGEQFF	TGTGCCAGCAGTTTGAACGGGAGGGGTGAGCAGTTCTTC
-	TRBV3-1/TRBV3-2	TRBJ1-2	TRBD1	CASSQRGGLGYTF	TGTGCCAGCAGCCAAAGAGGGGGCCTGGGCTACACCTTC
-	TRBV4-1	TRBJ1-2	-	CASSQDGGINYGYTF	TGCGCCAGCAGCCAAGATGGCGGGATTAACTATGGCTACACCTTC
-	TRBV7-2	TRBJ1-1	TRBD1	CASSLQGDRGTEAFF	TGTGCCAGCAGCCTACAGGGCGACAGGGGTACTGAAGCTTTCTTT
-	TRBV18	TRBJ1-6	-	CASSQTGPAGNSPLHF	TGTGCCAGCTCACAAACCGGGCCCGCGGGAAATTCACCCCTCCACTTT
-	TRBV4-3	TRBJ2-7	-	CASSQDGGQRYEQYF	TGCGCCAGCAGCCAAGATGGGGGACAAAGATACGAGCAGTACTTC
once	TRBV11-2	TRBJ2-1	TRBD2	CASSFELAGTNNEQFF	TGTGCCAGCAGCTTCGAGCTAGCGGGGACAAACAATGAGCAGTTCTTC
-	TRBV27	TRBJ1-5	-	CASNIQGGNQPQHF	TGTGCCAGCAATATACAGGGTGGCAATCAGCCCCAGCATTTT
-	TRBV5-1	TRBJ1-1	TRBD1	CASRTTGRNTEAFF	TGCGCCAGCAGAACGACAGGGCGGAACACTGAAGCTTTCTTT
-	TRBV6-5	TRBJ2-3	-	CASSSQLSTDTQYF	TGTGCCAGCAGTTCCCAACTTAGCACAGATACGCAGTATTTT
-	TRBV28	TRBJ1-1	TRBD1	CASSLDRVTEAFF	TGTGCCAGCAGCTTAGACAGGGTCACTGAAGCTTTCTTT
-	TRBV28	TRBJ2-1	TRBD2	CASSLSGGYNEQFF	TGTGCCAGCAGTTTAAGCGGGGGGTACAATGAGCAGTTCTTC
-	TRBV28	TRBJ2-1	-	CASSLMRLEQFF	TGTGCCAGCAGTTTAATGCGTCTAGAGCAGTTCTTC
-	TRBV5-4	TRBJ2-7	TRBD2	CASSLASGGYEQYF	TGTGCCAGCAGCTTGGCCAGCGGGGGTTACGAGCAGTACTTC
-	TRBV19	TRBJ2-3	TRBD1	CASGTGFTDTQYF	TGTGCCAGTGGGACAGGCTTCACAGATACGCAGTATTTT
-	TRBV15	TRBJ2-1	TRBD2	CATSRGTSGKHEQFF	TGTGCCACCAGCAGAGGGACTAGCGGGAAACATGAGCAGTTCTTC
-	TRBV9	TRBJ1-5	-	CASSVAGLSNQPQHF	TGTGCCAGCAGCGTCGCCGGTTTAAGCAATCAGCCCCAGCATTTT
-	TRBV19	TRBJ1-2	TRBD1	CASSIPGTVYGYTF	TGTGCCAGTAGTATCCCGGGGACAGTATATGGCTACACCTTC
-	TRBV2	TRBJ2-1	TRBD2	CASRGTSVNEQFF	TGTGCCAGCAGGGGGACTAGCGTCAATGAGCAGTTCTTC
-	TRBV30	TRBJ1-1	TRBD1	CAWSWGQGGGMNTEAFF	TGTGCCTGGAGTTGGGGACAGGGAGGGGGAATGAACACTGAAGCTTTCTTT
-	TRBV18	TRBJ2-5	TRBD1	CASSRYSDRGKETQYF	TGTGCCAGCTCACGGTACTCGGACAGGGGAAAGGAGACCCAGTACTTC
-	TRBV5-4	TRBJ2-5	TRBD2	CASSLVIGRAWETQYF	TGTGCCAGCAGCTTGGTTATCGGGAGGGCCTGGGAGACCCAGTACTTC